The 12 T cell receptor beta chains given below trace back to one sample, sequenced in a study of T cells in Graves' hyperthyroidism and ophthalmopathy. Amplification yielded TCR beta CDR3 regions, with RNA transcripts as the source. First-round RT-PCR with HTBI primers amplified the TCR CDR3 region. TCRdb re-called the multiplex PCR reads through MiXCR, storing one row per CDR3 protein. The sample contains 300,000 to 400,000 distinct CDR3 sequences, 20% to 25% of which appear only once. Material for sequencing was blood. The receptor source for this set is a woman between 45 and 65 years old with Graves' hyperthyroidism.

The chain recombines TRBV11-1 with TRBJ1-3; D may be TRBD1 (5 bases). This CDR3 comprises 16 residues. Deletions cut 1 base from V and 0 bases from J, with 10 bases between. Germline V lookup: CDR1 SGHAT, CDR2 FQDESV (reference sequence). CDR3: CASSLGRRGSGNTIYF. The CDR3 DNA reads as TGTGCCAGCAGCTTAGGGCGAAGGGGCTCTGGAAACACCATATATTTT.

The chain employs TRBV27 and TRBJ2-4, with 8 positions matching TRBD1. CDR3 length: 14 amino acids. CDR1 is MNHEY, CDR2 SMNVEV, per germline (reference sequence). The trim removed 0 bases at V and 8 bases at J, leaving 3 bases unmatched. The CDR3 spells CASSLSTGADIQYF. In DNA, the CDR3 is TGTGCCAGCAGTTTATCGACAGGGGCTGACATTCAGTACTTC.

Comments on this clonotype: A read error may explain this, as a much larger clone is one base away. This chain uses TRBV7-2 with TRBJ1-1, with a weak D call TRBD1 (5 bases). Germline V CDR1 and CDR2: SGHTA, FQGNSA. This CDR3 has 15 residues. Trimming pared 5 bases from V and 3 bases from J, leaving 16 bases between. The chain's CDR3 is CASSLVGHSDTEAFF. The CDR3 DNA is TGTGCCAGCAGCCTTGTAGGACATTCGGACACTGAAGCTTTCTTT. Full variable domain (rest looked up from reference TRBV7-2 and TRBJ1-1): GAGVSQSPSNKVTEKGKDVELRCDPISGHTALYWYRQSLGQGLEFLIYFQGNSAPDKSGLPSDRFSAERTGGSVSTLTIQRTQQEDSAVYLCASSLVGHSDTEAFFGQGTRLTVV.

The V and J genes are TRBV10-3 and TRBJ1-4, with 10 bases lining up with TRBD1. Trimming cost V 6 bases and J 6 bases; bases outside gene matches: 1. Germline CDR1 is ENHRY and CDR2 is SYGVKD. CDR3 size: 13 residues. The CDR3 spells CAIRGTGDEKLFF. DNA of the CDR3: TGTGCCATCAGAGGGACAGGGGATGAAAAACTGTTTTTT.

The rearrangement links TRBV5-6 to TRBJ1-1; tentatively, D is TRBD1 (6 bases). V was shortened by 0 bases and J by 4 bases, with 10 bases between the two germline ends. This CDR3 is built from 14 residues. The germline V gene has CDR1 SGHDT and CDR2 YYEEEE. The CDR3: CASSLGTGFTEAFF. CDR3 in DNA: TGTGCCAGCAGCTTGGGCACAGGGTTCACTGAAGCTTTCTTT. The full variable domain, its missing parts supplied by reference TRBV5-6 and TRBJ1-1, is DAGVTQSPTHLIKTRGQQVTLRCSPKSGHDTVSWYQQALGQGPQFIFQYYEEEERQRGNFPDRFSGHQFPNYSSELNVNALLLGDSALYLCASSLGTGFTEAFFGQGTRLTVV.

This clonotype showed up many times. V is TRBV7-9 and J is TRBJ2-1; tentatively, D is TRBD1 (6 bases). The V and J ends lost 6 bases and 1 base respectively, with 10 bases between them. The V gene's germline CDR1 is SEHNR and CDR2 FQNEAQ (reference sequence). This CDR3 is built from 14 residues. Here the CDR3 reads CASSLTGSYNEQFF. CDR3 bases: TGTGCCAGCAGTCTAACAGGGTCCTACAATGAGCAGTTCTTC.

The chain joins TRBV13 to TRBJ2-1; TRBD2 aligns across 11 bases. The V gene end was trimmed by 5 bases and the J gene end by 4 bases; junction bases not matched to a gene: 16. Germline V lookup: CDR1 PRHDT, CDR2 FYEKMQ (reference sequence). CDR3 size: 19 residues. The CDR3 spells CASSVGTSGGLRRYNEQFF. Written as DNA, the CDR3 is TGTGCCAGCAGCGTCGGCACTAGCGGGGGACTTCGAAGGTACAATGAGCAGTTCTTC. The variable domain in full, completed from reference TRBV13 and TRBJ2-1, reads AAGVIQSPRHLIKEKRETATLKCYPIPRHDTVYWYQQGPGQDPQFLISFYEKMQSDKGSIPDRFSAQQFSDYHSELNMSSLELGDSALYFCASSVGTSGGLRRYNEQFFGPGTRLTVL.

The rearrangement joins TRBV6-2 or TRBV6-3 to TRBJ1-6, with 9 positions matching TRBD1. CDR1 is MNHEY, CDR2 SVGEGT, per germline. The ends lost 5 bases at V and 7 bases at J; junction bases unmatched: 12. CDR3 length: 17 residues. Written as DNA, the CDR3 is TGTGCCAGCAGTATAGGGGCTTCGACAGGGGGGAATTCACCCCTCCACTTT. Translating gives CASSIGASTGGNSPLHF.

This clonotype was observed many times. One end of the junction fails to match germline, which may point to a read error. The V call is TRBV2, the J call TRBJ2-5; D uncertain. Germline V gives CDR1 SNHLY, CDR2 FYNNEI. The CDR3 has 15 residues. The CDR3 sequence: CASSETTLDQETQYF. The CDR3 DNA follows: TGTGCCAGCAGTGAAACGACCCTCGACCAGGAGACCCAGTACTTC. Looking up the rest from reference TRBV2 and TRBJ2-5 gives the full variable domain: EPEVTQTPSHQVTQMGQEVILRCVPISNHLYFYWYRQILGQKVEFLVSFYNNEISEKSEIFDDQFSVERPDGSNFTLKIRSTKLEDSAMYFCASSETTLDQETQYFGPGTRLLVL.

This clonotype came up a few times. This chain uses TRBV19 with TRBJ1-1, with a weak D call TRBD1 (6 bases). The germline V gene has CDR1 LNHDA and CDR2 SQIVND (reference sequence). The CDR3 loop spans 12 amino acids. Trimming removed 5 bases at V and 3 bases at J, with 7 bases between. In nucleotides, the CDR3 is TGTGCCAGTAGTGACAGGCACACTGAAGCTTTCTTT. Encoded protein: CASSDRHTEAFF.

The gene calls are TRBV28 and TRBJ1-6; D is unclear. V was clipped by 2 bases and J by 10 bases, with 9 bases between them. The CDR3 covers 13 residues. Per germline, CDR1 MDHEN and CDR2 SYDVKM. CDR3 residues: CASSLQLLSPLHF. The CDR3 DNA reads TGTGCCAGCAGTTTACAGCTTTTGTCACCCCTCCACTTT.

This clonotype was counted at least ten times. V usage is TRBV6-1 and J usage is TRBJ1-1; maybe TRBD1 (5 bases). The V end lost 1 base, the J end lost 1 base, and 7 bases lay between the germline ends. This CDR3 is built from 14 residues. Germline-derived CDR1 and CDR2 are MNHNS and SASEGT. The CDR3 DNA is TGTGCCAGCAGTGAAGTCGGGGGGAACACTGAAGCTTTCTTT. It specifies CASSEVGGNTEAFF.